This T cell receptor (beta chain) comes out of a study of T-cell reconstitution after alpha-beta-depleted transplantation in children. General observations from the study: Surviving recipient T cells and thymic progenitors underlay high day-60 TCRbeta diversity in some patients. There were reportedly several hundred expanded graft clones from which alpha-beta T cells came about two months after transplant.

V was cut by 3 bases and J by 2 bases, with 14 bases left in between. Germline V gene sequence: CDR1 MNHEY, CDR2 SVGEGT. The CDR3 extends over 15 amino acids. Points on this clonotype: The antigen remains undetermined.

A library of TCRbeta sequences, prepared with unique molecular identifiers, was generated. TCRdb re-analysed the PCR reads in MiXCR, keeping a single row per CDR3 protein. The sample yields about 250,000 distinct CDR3 sequences, roughly a quarter seen once. This rearrangement joins TRBV6-2 or TRBV6-3 to TRBJ2-7; D is possibly TRBD1 (5 bases). This TCR came from a female patient aged 2 to 10 who had a stem cell transplant for congenital amegakaryocytic thrombocytopenia, so the T cells may come from the graft donor. Sequencing used PBMCs, mostly from graft donor cells, obtained 360 days after TCRalphabeta/CD19-depleted stem cell transplant. The CDR3 region has the DNA TGTGCCAGCAGTTATATACAGGTACCGACCTACGAGCAGTACTTC. This sequence encodes CASSYIQVPTYEQYF.